A single sample is the source of the 13 T cell receptor beta chains below, sequenced in a study of T cell repertoires in cytomegalovirus infection. TCRdb ran MiXCR on the reads and lists one entry per CDR3 protein. The sample lists about 830,000 distinct CDR3 sequences; approximately 29% were seen once. No cognate antigen is known for these TCRs. The starting material was cultured CD8+ T cells from PBMCs, obtained from culture after CMV antigen stimulation. The source is a human donor in good health (CMV status not recorded). Some clones in this sample may be carry-over from other donors' samples.

This clonotype was seen at least ten times. The chain carries TRBV27 and TRBJ2-7; D is uncertain. CDR3 length: 12 residues. The V end lost 6 bases, the J end lost 2 bases, and 8 bases lay between the germline ends. Germline CDR1 reads MNHEY; CDR2 reads SMNVEV (reference sequence). The CDR3 DNA reads TGTGCCAGCAGAGGGCAGACCTACGAGCAGTACTTC. Its protein product is CASRGQTYEQYF.

This clonotype was picked up a small number of times. The J gene is TRBJ2-2, the V gene TRBV6-6, with D possibly matching TRBD2 (6 bases). Trimming cost V 2 bases and J 4 bases, with 8 bases left between them. The CDR3 sequence is 14 residues long. Germline V gene sequence: CDR1 MNHNY, CDR2 SVGAGI (reference sequence). CDR3 region: CASSYLGGTGELFF. The CDR3 region has the DNA TGTGCCAGCAGTTACCTGGGGGGCACCGGGGAGCTGTTTTTT.

The rearrangement links TRBV27 to TRBJ1-1, with TRBD1 matching 7 bases. This CDR3 comprises 15 residues. The germline V gene encodes CDR1 MNHEY and CDR2 SMNVEV (reference sequence). With 6 bases clipped from V and 0 bases from J, the junction kept 7 bases outside the gene matches. The CDR3 reads CASSQLTGLNTEAFF. CDR3 DNA: TGTGCCAGCAGCCAACTGACAGGGCTGAACACTGAAGCTTTCTTT.

This clonotype was detected many times. This rearrangement joins TRBV25-1 to TRBJ2-3; possible D gene TRBD2, 6 bases. The V end lost 4 bases, the J end lost 5 bases, and 13 bases lay between the germline ends. CDR3 length: 14 residues. In germline, CDR1 is MGHDK, CDR2 SYGVNS. The CDR3, as DNA: TGTGCCAGCAGTGGGGGGAGGATTCGAGATACGCAGTATTTT. Amino acid sequence: CASSGGRIRDTQYF.

The J gene is TRBJ1-3, the V gene TRBV6-6, with a possible D match to TRBD1 (6 bases). Trimming removed 6 bases at V and 0 bases at J, with 9 bases between. Germline values: CDR1 MNHNY, CDR2 SVGAGI (reference sequence). CDR3 length: 14 residues. The CDR3 DNA reads as TGTGCCAGCAGCGGACAGTTCTCTGGAAACACCATATATTTT. Translation gives CASSGQFSGNTIYF.

The chain has TRBV4-2 and TRBJ1-3, with D maybe TRBD1 (5 bases). Germline assignment: CDR1 LGHNA and CDR2 YNFKEQ. CDR3 length equals 16 residues. Deletions cut 1 base from V and 4 bases from J, with 14 bases between. CDR3 bases: TGTGCCAGCAGCCAAGGCATGGGGGGTTACGGAAACACCATATATTTT. It yields the protein CASSQGMGGYGNTIYF.

Ten or more counts support this clonotype. The chain has TRBV7-8 and TRBJ1-6; D not certain. This CDR3 spans 17 amino acids. V lost 2 bases and J lost 0, with 11 bases in between. Germline loops: CDR1 SGHVS, CDR2 FQNEAQ. Here the CDR3 reads CASSLNRASSYNSPLHF. The CDR3 DNA is TGTGCCAGCAGCTTAAATAGGGCAAGCTCCTATAATTCACCCCTCCACTTT.

The chain carries TRBV12-3 or TRBV12-4 and TRBJ2-5; D call uncertain. The CDR3 has 12 residues. Trimming removed 6 bases from V and 3 bases from J, with 8 bases in between. CDR3: CASSPTKETQYF. The CDR3 bases are TGTGCCAGCAGCCCAACCAAAGAGACCCAGTACTTC.

This clonotype has a count of ten or more. The genes are TRBV7-8 and TRBJ1-4; D uncertain. The CDR3 covers 13 residues. V lost 4 bases to trimming and J lost 4 bases, with 7 bases between them. The germline CDR1 and CDR2 sequences are SGHVS and FQNEAQ. The CDR3 spells CASSYSSNEKLFF. The CDR3 nucleotides read TGTGCCAGCAGCTACTCCAGTAATGAAAAACTGTTTTTT. Full variable domain (missing parts from reference TRBV7-8 and TRBJ1-4): GAGVSQSPRYKVAKRGQDVALRCDPISGHVSLFWYQQALGQGPEFLTYFQNEAQLDKSGLPSDRFFAERPEGSVSTLKIQRTQQEDSAVYLCASSYSSNEKLFFGSGTQLSVL.

This clonotype has just a few counts. The chain is built from TRBV27 and TRBJ2-7, with TRBD1 matching over 8 bases. CDR1 and CDR2 (germline): MNHEY, SMNVEV (reference sequence). There are 15 residues in the CDR3. Losses at the gene ends were 6 bases for V and 5 bases for J; bases not matched to a gene: 12. The CDR3 protein is CASRGRPTGANEQYF. DNA of the CDR3: TGTGCCAGCAGAGGCCGACCGACAGGGGCAAACGAGCAGTACTTC.

There are a few counts of this clonotype. The chain carries TRBV11-2 and TRBJ1-6; a weak D match, TRBD1 (5 bases). This CDR3 spans 14 amino acids. V shed 5 bases and J shed 7 bases, with 12 bases lying between them. Germline V lookup: CDR1 SGHAT, CDR2 FQNNGV. The CDR3 region is CASSQNGGNSPLHF. In DNA, the CDR3 is TGTGCCAGCAGCCAAAACGGGGGGAATTCACCCCTCCACTTT.

This clonotype was picked up many times. V is TRBV7-8 and J is TRBJ1-5, with D perhaps TRBD1 (6 bases). CDR1 and CDR2 (germline): SGHVS, FQNEAQ. V lost 4 bases and J 5 bases, leaving 12 bases between the germline ends. This CDR3 is built from 14 residues. The CDR3 DNA sequence: TGTGCCAGCAGCTCCCAGGGGAGTTATCAGCCCCAGCATTTT. This gives the protein CASSSQGSYQPQHF.

This clonotype was seen a few times. V and J are TRBV7-3 and TRBJ2-3; possibly TRBD2 for D (5 bases). The V and J ends lost 4 bases and 2 bases respectively, with 10 bases between them. The CDR3 has 14 amino acids. CDR1 is SGHTA and CDR2 is FQGTGA in the germline V gene. This chain's CDR3 is CASSWEKTTDTQYF. The CDR3 DNA reads TGTGCCAGCAGCTGGGAGAAGACCACAGATACGCAGTATTTT.